The 6 T cell receptor beta chains below come from one sample, sequenced in a study of blood T cell repertoires in COVID-19. Data came from immunoSEQ multiplex PCR; TCRdb stores just in-frame clones and leaves some out. Of 50,000 or so clones detected, about nine tenths appear once; the ten largest clones hold over 25%. Source material: peripheral blood. All receptors derive from a human donor in a cohort sampled during active COVID-19.

This chain joins TRBV6-1 and TRBJ2-3; TRBD2 is a possible D gene (5 bases). V lost 4 bases to trimming and J lost 4 bases, with 6 bases between them. The CDR3 consists of 12 residues. Germline loops: CDR1 MNHNS, CDR2 SASEGT. The CDR3 is CASSVDSDTQYF. For the CDR3, the DNA is TGTGCCAGCAGTGTGGACTCAGATACGCAGTATTTT.

The chain combines TRBV10-1 with TRBJ2-5; a weak D match, TRBD1 (5 bases). The germline gives CDR1 WNHNN, CDR2 SYGVQD (reference sequence). This CDR3 is built from 12 residues. This CDR3 reads CERQRLQETQYF. Written as DNA, the CDR3 is TGCGAAAGACAGAGGCTTCAAGAGACCCAGTACTTC.

The rearrangement links TRBV5-1 to TRBJ2-2; D call uncertain. Germline V gene sequence: CDR1 SGHRS, CDR2 YFSETQ. With 1 base removed from V and 2 bases from J, the gap between germline ends came to 9 bases. This CDR3 spans 15 amino acids. CDR3 loop: CASSLISDNTGELFF. In DNA form, the CDR3 reads TGCGCCAGCAGCTTGATATCAGATAACACCGGGGAGCTGTTTTTT.

This chain links TRBV19 with TRBJ2-1; TRBD2 is a possible D gene (6 bases). Germline CDR1 LNHDA, CDR2 SQIVND (reference sequence). This CDR3 is 11 amino acids long. Deletions cut 10 bases from V and 15 bases from J, with 19 bases between. The CDR3 sequence: CATLSGTCAFF. In nucleotides, the CDR3 is TGTGCCACCTTATCCGGGACTTGCGCGTTCTTC.

The rearrangement joins TRBV5-1 to TRBJ2-1; TRBD2 matches 8 bases. This CDR3 is 14 amino acids long. V dropped 2 bases and J dropped 15; count of bases not matched to a gene: 13. Per the germline V gene, CDR1 is SGHRS and CDR2 is YFSETQ. The chain's CDR3 is CASSFGGSGDSRFF. CDR3 nucleotides: TGCGCCAGCAGCTTTGGAGGTAGCGGGGATTCGCGGTTCTTC. The whole variable domain, remainder taken from reference TRBV5-1 and TRBJ2-1, is KAGVTQTPRYLIKTRGQQVTLSCSPISGHRSVSWYQQTPGQGLQFLFEYFSETQRNKGNFPGRFSGRQFSNSRSEMNVSTLELGDSALYLCASSFGGSGDSRFFGPGTRLTVL.

V is TRBV5-6 and J is TRBJ1-1; no reliable D call. Germline values: CDR1 SGHDT, CDR2 YYEEEE. This CDR3 contains 12 residues. Between the trimmed V and J ends, which lost 2 bases and 4 bases, there was a span of 6 bases. The CDR3 protein is CASSFRLTEAFF. In nucleotides, the CDR3 is TGTGCCAGCAGCTTTCGTCTCACTGAAGCTTTCTTT.